The present entry profiles one T cell receptor (beta chain) with its context. Antigen unknown. The sample comes from a study of CXCR4 blockade with PD-1 therapy in pancreatic cancer. General study findings and limits: Only TCRbeta chains were sequenced here. More frequent amino acid clones had more nucleotide rearrangements, suggesting convergent selection.

This table comes from immunoSEQ multiplex PCR, and its TCRdb copy is limited to in-frame clones, with some not included. The sample shows more than 15,000 clones, 55% to 85% of them seen only once. V lost 0 bases to trimming and J lost 5 bases, with 13 bases between them. The germline V gene has CDR1 GTSNPN and CDR2 SVGIG (reference sequence). There are 14 residues in the CDR3. Sequencing was performed on tumor tissue. This TCR was sampled from a human donor with pancreatic ductal adenocarcinoma. The V call is TRBV30, the J call TRBJ2-5; D call uncertain. DNA for the CDR3: TGTGCCTGGAGTGTAGGCCTTGTCGAGGAGACCCAGTACTTC. Amino acid sequence: CAWSVGLVEETQYF.